This T cell receptor beta chain was documented in a study of T cell responses to AZD1222 COVID-19 vaccine. Study-wide results and limits: Of the AZD1222 recipients, only six were seropositive at baseline. Clonal diversity was possibly underestimated; the donors were predominantly white British and more often female. Increased Spike-specific TCR breadth and depth were observed after two AZD1222 doses. Reportedly, nearly half of unique spike TCRs recognized epitopes outside B.1.351/B.1.1.7 mutations.

Using immunoSEQ multiplex PCR, the repertoire was profiled, and TCRdb retains in-frame clones only, with some absent. The sample consists of 45,000 to 55,000 clones, around 85% of them appearing once. The CDR3 covers 15 residues. V trimming: 0 bases; J trimming: 7 bases; junction bases outside the gene matches: 7. Germline V gives CDR1 SGHNT, CDR2 YYREEE (reference sequence). As to this clone: Antigen: not known.

The sequence came from an adult in good health. Material: peripheral blood, obtained on day 0 of MenACWY control vaccination. The rearrangement links TRBV5-4 to TRBJ2-1; the match to TRBD2 covers 7 bases. The DNA of the CDR3 is TGTGCCAGCAGCTTGGGACTAGCCCTAAAGAATGAGCAGTTCTTC. This sequence encodes CASSLGLALKNEQFF. Full variable domain (outside the CDR3, taken from reference TRBV5-4 and TRBJ2-1): ETGVTQSPTHLIKTRGQQVTLRCSSQSGHNTVSWYQQALGQGPQFIFQYYREEENGRGNFPPRFSGLQFPNYSSELNVNALELDDSALYLCASSLGLALKNEQFFGPGTRLTVL.